Listed below are T cell receptor beta chains from one sample, sequenced in a study of blood T cell repertoires in COVID-19. The repertoire was sequenced with immunoSEQ multiplex PCR; TCRdb's copy has only in-frame clones and lacks some. The sample holds about 110,000 clones, roughly 85% seen once. The specimen was peripheral blood. The receptors shown here come from a man aged 45 to 65 with acute or convalescent COVID-19. CDR3s include the opening cysteine and the closing phenylalanine or tryptophan. D genes are given only for firm matches. The size of a clone is reported for some rows only, either as once, few or many, or as a class for expanded clones.

-,TRBV3-1/TRBV3-2,-,TRBJ1-1,TGTGCCAGCAGCCAATCTCCTGAAGCTTTCTTT,CASSQSPEAFF
-,TRBV2,-,TRBJ1-4,TGTGCCAGCAGACCGGACAGTGAAAAACTGTTTTTT,CASRPDSEKLFF
-,TRBV6-5,-,TRBJ2-7,TGTGCCAGCAGCCTAGCTATATCCGACTACGAGCAGTACTTC,CASSLAISDYEQYF
-,TRBV14,-,TRBJ1-2,TGTGCCAGCAGCGAGCTCTTTCTCGATGGCTACACCTTC,CASSELFLDGYTF
-,TRBV18,once,TRBJ2-5,TGTGCCAGCTCACCACGAATCCAGGGACAAGAGACCCAGTACTTC,CASSPRIQGQETQYF
-,TRBV24-1,-,TRBJ2-1,TGTGCCACCAGTGATCCAGGGGGGTCCTACAATGAGCAGTTCTTC,CATSDPGGSYNEQFF
-,TRBV5-1,-,TRBJ2-2,TGCGCCACCGGCCGGACAGCGAACACCGGGGAGCTGTTTTTT,CATGRTANTGELFF
TRBD2,TRBV7-3,-,TRBJ2-1,TGTGCCAGCAGCCGGACTAGCGGGAGGGATTACAATGAGCAGTTCTTC,CASSRTSGRDYNEQFF
-,TRBV7-3,-,TRBJ2-2,TGTGCCAGCAGCTTAATCGGGGGGCCACCCGGGGAGCTGTTTTTT,CASSLIGGPPGELFF
TRBD1,TRBV7-9,-,TRBJ2-2,TGTGCCAGCAGCACCCGGGACAGCCAAGGATCCGGGGAGCTGTTTTTT,CASSTRDSQGSGELFF
-,TRBV19,-,TRBJ2-1,TGTGCCAGTAGTGGCAACTCCTACAATGAGCAGTTCTTC,CASSGNSYNEQFF
-,TRBV30,-,TRBJ1-1,TGTGCCTGGAGTGTACGAGGGACTGAAGCTTTCTTT,CAWSVRGTEAFF
TRBD2,TRBV5-1,once,TRBJ2-3,TGCGCCAGCAGCTTAGGACTAGCCGGAGATACGCAGTATTTT,CASSLGLAGDTQYF
-,TRBV10-1,-,TRBJ2-6,TGCGCCAGCAGTGGATCTGTACCGGGACTCAGTTCTGGGGCCAACGTCCTGACTTTC,CASSGSVPGLSSGANVLTF
-,TRBV12-3/TRBV12-4,-,TRBJ2-5,TGTGCCAGCAGTTTCGAGCGGGAGACCCAGTACTTC,CASSFERETQYF
-,TRBV9,-,TRBJ2-5,TGTGCCAGCAGCCCCAGAGGGACATTTCAAGAGACCCAGTACTTC,CASSPRGTFQETQYF
TRBD1,TRBV30,few,TRBJ1-3,TGTGCCTGGAGAGGTCGAGGACAGGTCGGCGGAAACACCATATATTTT,CAWRGRGQVGGNTIYF
TRBD2,TRBV27,-,TRBJ2-2,TGTGCCAGTCGGAGAGCGGGGGGGCGCGGGGAGCTGTTTTTT,CASRRAGGRGELFF
-,TRBV5-4,-,TRBJ1-1,TGTGCTACCTCAGGGGCGCTGGACACTGAAGCTTTCTTT,CATSGALDTEAFF
-,TRBV4-1,-,TRBJ1-3,TGCGCCAGCAGCCAAGAAAGGGGGAGCTCTGGAAACACCATATATTTT,CASSQERGSSGNTIYF
TRBD1,TRBV4-1,-,TRBJ2-2,TGCGCCAGCAGCCCAGGACAGGGACCAAACACCGGGGAGCTGTTTTTT,CASSPGQGPNTGELFF
-,TRBV7-3,-,TRBJ2-7,TGTGCCAGCAGCTTAAATAATCAGCGGCTTTACTTC,CASSLNNQRLYF
-,TRBV6-5,once,TRBJ1-1,TGTGCCAGCAGTTACGCTGGGCAAGTGAACACTGAAGCTTTCTTT,CASSYAGQVNTEAFF
-,TRBV5-5,-,TRBJ1-4,TGTGCCAGCAGCCCTACAGGGACGTGGGGTGAAAAACTGTTTTTT,CASSPTGTWGEKLFF
TRBD1,TRBV7-9,-,TRBJ1-6,TGTGCCAGCAGCTTATCCCGACAGGGGAGAGGGAATTCACCCCTCCACTTT,CASSLSRQGRGNSPLHF
TRBD1,TRBV28,-,TRBJ1-2,TGTGCCAGCAGCCTTCCCAGGGACAGAAGGTCCTATGGCTACACCTTC,CASSLPRDRRSYGYTF
TRBD2,TRBV6-4,-,TRBJ2-1,TGTGCCAGCAGTGGGACTAGCGGGAACTACAATGAGCAGTTCTTC,CASSGTSGNYNEQFF
-,TRBV7-9,-,TRBJ1-1,TGTGCCAGCAGCCCGCGGGATCTGAACACTGAAGCTTTCTTT,CASSPRDLNTEAFF
TRBD2,TRBV9,-,TRBJ2-1,TGTGCCAGCAGCCCCCCCTTGGGCTTAGCGGGTTACAATGAGCAGTTCTTC,CASSPPLGLAGYNEQFF
TRBD1,TRBV15,few,TRBJ1-5,TGTGCCACCAGCAGATCCAGGGGGAATCAGCCCCAGCATTTT,CATSRSRGNQPQHF
-,TRBV28,-,TRBJ2-2,TGTGCCAGCAGTCCCCGCACAGGGCTAGCCGGGGAGCTGTTTTTT,CASSPRTGLAGELFF
TRBD2,TRBV4-1,-,TRBJ2-1,TGCGCCAGCAGCCAATACGGGGGGGCGAATGGAGATGAGCAGTTCTTC,CASSQYGGANGDEQFF
TRBD1,TRBV11-3,-,TRBJ2-7,TGTGCCAGCAGCTTACTTGGACAGGGGGCAAGGTACGAGCAGTACTTC,CASSLLGQGARYEQYF
TRBD1,TRBV27,-,TRBJ1-5,TGTGCCAGCAGCCGGACAGGGAGCAATCAGCCCCAGCATTTT,CASSRTGSNQPQHF
TRBD1,TRBV12-5,-,TRBJ1-5,TGTGCTAGTGGGTCACAGGGGCCGAGCAATCAGCCCCAGCATTTT,CASGSQGPSNQPQHF
-,TRBV27,-,TRBJ1-1,TGTGCCAGCAAGGAGGGGAACACTGAAGCTTTCTTT,CASKEGNTEAFF
TRBD1,TRBV23-1,few,TRBJ1-2,TGCGCCAGCAGTCAAGGACAGGGCCTGAAAAAACTCTATGGCTACACCTTC,CASSQGQGLKKLYGYTF